The entry below describes one T cell receptor beta chain. The CDR3 extends over 12 amino acids. The V and J ends lost 7 bases and 3 bases respectively, with 11 bases between them. Germline V gene lookup returns CDR1 SQVTM and CDR2 ANQGSEA. Authors' analysis steps: Estimation of nucleated cell counts relied on the amplification of reference gene primers. Data came from immunoSEQ multiplex PCR; TCRdb stores just in-frame clones and leaves some out. The DNA was the basis for D and trimming; V, J and clone size are from that table. The sample records 30,000 to 45,000 clones, roughly nine tenths being singletons. This record belongs to a study of blood T cell repertoires in COVID-19. Background on the study: Material from acute and convalescent COVID-19 was sourced from the United States, Italy and Spain. T cells, B-cell-depleted T cells, or PBMCs provided the cDNA or gDNA that served as material.

The V gene is TRBV29-1, the J gene TRBJ2-3; D may be TRBD2 (6 bases). The sequence came from a human donor in a cohort sampled during active COVID-19. Specimen: peripheral blood. CDR3 region: CSGILATDTQYF. CDR3 DNA: TGCAGCGGAATACTAGCTACAGATACGCAGTATTTT.